This T cell receptor (beta chain) was observed in a study of cytomegalovirus exposure and HLA in healthy donors. This CDR3 comprises 18 residues. Germline V lookup: CDR1 MNHNS, CDR2 SASEGT. V lost 3 bases, J lost 3 bases, and 9 bases stayed unmatched. Use of 60 Vbeta and 13 Jbeta primers characterized the PCR. The table came from immunoSEQ multiplex PCR; TCRdb's copy has only in-frame clones and leaves some out. This table has approximately 170,000 clones, 55% to 65% appearing once. Sequencing used PBMCs. The clonotype comes from a man aged 35-49 years in good health and CMV-seronegative. V gene TRBV6-1 combines with J gene TRBJ2-3, with TRBD2 matching 13 bases. The DNA of the CDR3 is TGTGCCAGCAGTGAGCCGGGACTAGCGGGGAGGGCAACAGATACGCAGTATTTT. Translation: CASSEPGLAGRATDTQYF.